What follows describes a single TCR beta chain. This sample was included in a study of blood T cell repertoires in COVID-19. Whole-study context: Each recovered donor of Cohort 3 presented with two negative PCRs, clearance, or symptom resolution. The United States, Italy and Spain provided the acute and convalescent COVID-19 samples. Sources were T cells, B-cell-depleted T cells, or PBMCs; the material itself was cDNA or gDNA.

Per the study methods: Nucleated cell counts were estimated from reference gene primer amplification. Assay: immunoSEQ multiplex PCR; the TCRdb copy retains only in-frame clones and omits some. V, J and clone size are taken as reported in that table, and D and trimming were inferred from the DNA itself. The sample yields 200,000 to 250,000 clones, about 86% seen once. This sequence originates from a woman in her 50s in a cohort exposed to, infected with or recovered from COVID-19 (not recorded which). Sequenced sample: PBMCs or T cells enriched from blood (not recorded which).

CDR3 loop: CASSRQPNEKLFF. As DNA, the CDR3 is TGTGCCAGCAGCCGACAGCCTAATGAAAAACTGTTTTTT. V gene TRBV7-2 combines with J gene TRBJ1-4; D might be TRBD1 (5 bases). V shed 5 bases and J shed 3 bases, with 7 bases lying between them. Germline V gene sequence: CDR1 SGHTA, CDR2 FQGNSA. The CDR3 has 13 residues.